This is a list of T cell receptor beta chains from one sample in a study of vaccination and CD4 T cells after COVID-19. These receptors have no identified antigens. One entry per CDR3 protein, called by TCRdb with MiXCR from the PCR reads. This sample has 13,000 to 15,000 distinct CDR3 sequences; about a third occur once, and the top ten carry 36%. The sample comprised cultured CD4+ T cells from blood. Source of these receptors: a human donor with COVID-19. Both conserved end residues are part of each CDR3. D genes are given only for firm matches. Clone size, where shown, is once, few, many, or a class for clones that have expanded.

cdr3_length	v_call	d_call	j_call	clone_size	cdr3_nt	cdr3_aa
14	TRBV2	-	TRBJ2-5	few	TGTGCCAGCATTGTAGGGGGGCAAGAAGAGACCCAGTACTTC	CASIVGGQEETQYF
15	TRBV25-1	-	TRBJ2-1	-	TGTGCCAGCAGTGAACCCGGGTCCTCCTACAATGAGCAGTTCTTC	CASSEPGSSYNEQFF
13	TRBV7-9	-	TRBJ1-1	once	TGTGCCAGCAGCTCTGACATGAACACTGAAGCTTTCTTT	CASSSDMNTEAFF
14	TRBV27	-	TRBJ2-1	-	TGTGTCAGCATCCTCGGGACTCCCAGAAGTGAGCAGTTCTTC	CVSILGTPRSEQFF
15	TRBV28	-	TRBJ1-5	-	TGTGCCAGCAGCTCCACAGGGATCAGCAATCAGCCCCAGCATTTT	CASSSTGISNQPQHF
13	TRBV7-8	-	TRBJ1-1	-	TGTGCCAGCAGCTTATGGGAGGGAACTGATGCTTTCTTT	CASSLWEGTDAFF
15	TRBV7-6	-	TRBJ1-1	few	TGTGCCAGCAGCTTAGGCAGTAGGTTTAACACTGAAGCTTTCTTT	CASSLGSRFNTEAFF
15	TRBV7-9	TRBD2	TRBJ2-3	-	TGTGCCAGCAGCTTAAGTAGGCGGGGGACAGATACGCAGTATTTT	CASSLSRRGTDTQYF
13	TRBV12-3/TRBV12-4	-	TRBJ1-5	-	TGTGCCAGCAGTCTACAGGGAGGTCCGCCCCAGCATTTT	CASSLQGGPPQHF
12	TRBV6-1	-	TRBJ1-2	-	TGTGCCAGCAGTGGGCAGGGTTATGGCTACACCTTC	CASSGQGYGYTF
17	TRBV6-8	TRBD1	TRBJ1-5	few	TGTGCCAGCAGCCCCACCTCCGGGACAGGAGGCTGTCAGCCCCAGCATTTT	CASSPTSGTGGCQPQHF
16	TRBV7-9	TRBD1	TRBJ1-4	few	TGTGCCAGCAGCTCCGGAACAGGGGATACTAATGAAAAACTGTTTTTT	CASSSGTGDTNEKLFF
19	TRBV2	TRBD1	TRBJ1-2	few	TGTGCCAGCAGTGAAGCGGGGCCGAATAAAAGGACAGGCCGACGCCAGTACACCTTC	CASSEAGPNKRTGRRQYTF
14	TRBV7-8	TRBD1	TRBJ2-1	-	TGTGCCAGCAGCGGCAGGGACAGCTACAATGAGCAGTTCTTC	CASSGRDSYNEQFF
13	TRBV5-8	-	TRBJ1-3	-	TGTGCCAGCCTCGTGCGCTCTGGAAACACCATATATTTT	CASLVRSGNTIYF
18	TRBV2	TRBD1	TRBJ1-5	-	TGTGCCAGCAGTGAAGCTGCCAGGCCGGGACAGGGGCATCAGCCCCAGCATTTT	CASSEAARPGQGHQPQHF
14	TRBV2	-	TRBJ2-4	few	TGTGCCAGCAGACGAGACCTAGCCAAAAACATTCAGTACTTC	CASRRDLAKNIQYF
15	TRBV7-6	-	TRBJ1-5	medium-sized	TGTGCCAGCAGCTTAGACAAGGGTAGCAATCAGCCCCAGCATTTT	CASSLDKGSNQPQHF
19	TRBV20-1	TRBD1	TRBJ2-7	-	TGCAGTGCTAGACCTAGGGGGCCTATGAGACAGACTGACTCCTACGAGCAGTACTTC	CSARPRGPMRQTDSYEQYF
12	TRBV20-1	-	TRBJ2-5	-	TGCAAAGCCACAGGGCTACAAGAGACCCAGTACTTC	CKATGLQETQYF
16	TRBV27	-	TRBJ1-3	-	TGTGCCAGCAGTTTATCAGGCGGAGACTCTGGAAACACCATATATTTT	CASSLSGGDSGNTIYF
14	TRBV10-2	-	TRBJ1-6	-	TGCGCCAGCAGTGATCCGGGGTGGAATTCACCCCTCCACTTT	CASSDPGWNSPLHF
14	TRBV5-4	-	TRBJ2-4	-	TGTGCCAGCAGCTTGACGTCAGACAGTAGCATTCAGTACTTC	CASSLTSDSSIQYF
15	TRBV5-1	TRBD1	TRBJ1-2	once	TGCGCCAGCCGGAACCCCGGGACAGGGGGAGAGGGCTACACCTTC	CASRNPGTGGEGYTF
12	TRBV7-6	-	TRBJ1-6	-	TGTGCCAGCAGCCTCGGGGATTCGGCCCTCCACTTT	CASSLGDSALHF
13	TRBV20-1	TRBD2	TRBJ2-2	few	TGCAGTGCTAAACCGGGAGGGGCCGGGGAGCTGTTTTTT	CSAKPGGAGELFF
18	TRBV19	-	TRBJ2-5	-	TGTGCCAGTAGTATAAGGTGGATCGACAGACCGTACCAAGAGACCCAGTACTTC	CASSIRWIDRPYQETQYF
13	TRBV28	TRBD2	TRBJ2-4	-	TGTGCCATCGGGGGGACGGCCAAAAACATTCAGTACTTC	CAIGGTAKNIQYF
14	TRBV19	-	TRBJ2-5	-	TGTGCCACTCAAAAAAGCCGGGGTGAGGAGACCCAGTACTTC	CATQKSRGEETQYF
15	TRBV28	-	TRBJ2-4	-	TGTGCCAGCAGTTTATCTGAGGTAGCCAAAAACATTCAGTACTTC	CASSLSEVAKNIQYF
15	TRBV12-3/TRBV12-4	-	TRBJ1-2	-	TGTGCCAGCAGTTTAGGGCAGGGGTTACTATATGGCTACACCTTC	CASSLGQGLLYGYTF
13	TRBV6-1	TRBD1	TRBJ2-7	-	TGTGCCAGCAGAGGGACAGGGAGATACGAGCAGTACTTC	CASRGTGRYEQYF
17	TRBV7-2	-	TRBJ2-7	-	TGTGCCAGCAGCTTCGGGCGGGCCGGGACGGCATCCTACGAGCAGTACTTC	CASSFGRAGTASYEQYF
21	TRBV24-1	TRBD2	TRBJ2-5	-	TGTGCCACCAGTGATTTGAACCGGCAAGGGACTAGCGGGGGGGCCAGGGAGACCCAGTACTTC	CATSDLNRQGTSGGARETQYF
14	TRBV7-2	-	TRBJ2-7	-	TGTGCCAGCAGCTTAGTTGGGGGCCCCGCCGAGCAGTACTTC	CASSLVGGPAEQYF
16	TRBV4-2	-	TRBJ1-6	-	TGTGCCAGCAGCCAAGATGAGAGGACAGAGAATTCACCCCTCCACTTT	CASSQDERTENSPLHF
15	TRBV5-1	-	TRBJ1-6	-	TGCGCCAGCAGCCTGGACGGGATCTCAAGTTCACCCCTCCACTTT	CASSLDGISSSPLHF
14	TRBV10-3	-	TRBJ2-5	few	TGTGCCATCAAGGACGGAATAACTCAAGAGACCCAGTACTTC	CAIKDGITQETQYF
19	TRBV21-1	-	TRBJ1-5	-	-	CASSNPVWTWGVGNQPQHF
12	TRBV6-1	-	TRBJ1-2	-	TGTGCCAGCACGCAGACTAACTATGGCTACACCTTC	CASTQTNYGYTF
14	TRBV5-6	-	TRBJ1-1	few	TGTGCCAGCAGCTCTGGACTGCCCAACACTGAAGCTTTCTTT	CASSSGLPNTEAFF
14	TRBV6-1	-	TRBJ1-3	few	TGTGCCAGCAGCCCCTCTAGCTCTGGAAACACCATATATTTT	CASSPSSSGNTIYF
16	TRBV11-3	-	TRBJ2-2	-	TGTGCCAGCAGCTGGTGGGCGGCGACTTACGCCGGGGAGCTGTTTTTT	CASSWWAATYAGELFF
15	TRBV20-1	-	TRBJ1-5	-	TGCAGTGCTTGGCAGGGATCTGCCGCCAATCAGCCCCAGCATTTT	CSAWQGSAANQPQHF
13	TRBV2	TRBD1	TRBJ1-3	few	TGTGCCAGCATGTACAGGGGAAGAAACACCATATATTTT	CASMYRGRNTIYF
13	TRBV6-5	-	TRBJ2-5	-	TGTGCCAGCAGTTACAAGGTTTGGGAGACCCAGTACTTC	CASSYKVWETQYF
15	TRBV21-1	-	TRBJ2-2	-	TGTGCCAGCAGCAAGGGACAGGGGACCACCGGGGAGCTGTTTTTT	CASSKGQGTTGELFF
14	TRBV9	TRBD1	TRBJ1-2	-	TGTGCCAGCAGCGTAGGTTACAGGGGGACTGGCTACACCTTC	CASSVGYRGTGYTF
14	TRBV20-1	TRBD1	TRBJ1-6	-	TGCAGTGCTAGGGAGACAGGGTACGGATCACCCCTCCACTTT	CSARETGYGSPLHF
14	TRBV20-1	-	TRBJ1-1	few	TGCAGTGCTAGAGATACGGGGGATAAGAGGGAAGCTTTCTTT	CSARDTGDKREAFF
14	TRBV5-8	TRBD1	TRBJ1-2	-	TGTGCCAGCAGCTTGACAGGGACAGGTAGTGGCTACACCTTC	CASSLTGTGSGYTF